Shown below are 23 T cell receptor beta chains from a single sample sequenced in a study of shared clonotypes between healthy human individuals. Assay: immunoSEQ multiplex PCR; the TCRdb copy retains only in-frame clones and omits some. This table has 1.4 million or so clones, around 98.5% appearing once. Input material: naive CD4+ T cells sorted from blood. Subset indicated: CD45RA+ positively selected. The receptors shown here come from a man aged 30 to 45 in good health.

The chain carries TRBV6-5 and TRBJ2-7; D is perhaps TRBD1 or TRBD2 (6 bases each). Germline CDR1 and CDR2: MNHEY and SVGAGI. CDR3 size: 14 residues. V was pared by 4 bases and J by 2 bases, with 12 bases between. CDR3 in amino acids: CASSSPGGAYEQYF. CDR3 in DNA: TGTGCCAGCAGTTCGCCCGGGGGCGCCTACGAGCAGTACTTC.

The genes are TRBV5-1 and TRBJ2-5, with 11 bases fitting TRBD1. V dropped 4 bases and J dropped 5; count of bases not matched to a gene: 10. The germline gives CDR1 SGHRS, CDR2 YFSETQ. The CDR3 totals 16 residues. As DNA, the CDR3 is TGCGCCAGCAGCGAAGGACAGGGGGCCCCTCGTGAGACCCAGTACTTC. This codes for CASSEGQGAPRETQYF.

The V and J genes are TRBV7-9 and TRBJ1-5; D remains ambiguous. This CDR3 region has 14 residues. Germline-derived CDR1 and CDR2 are SEHNR and FQNEAQ (reference sequence). The V gene lost 3 bases and the J gene lost 1 base, with 7 bases spanning the gap. The DNA for the CDR3 is TGTGCCAGCAGCTTGGCGGACAGCAATCAGCCCCAGCATTTT. Translated, it gives CASSLADSNQPQHF. Combining the CDR3 with reference TRBV7-9 and TRBJ1-5 gives the whole variable domain DTGVSQNPRHKITKRGQNVTFRCDPISEHNRLYWYRQTLGQGPEFLTYFQNEAQLEKSRLLSDRFSAERPKGSFSTLEIQRTEQGDSAMYLCASSLADSNQPQHFGDGTRLSIL.

The chain is built from TRBV28 and TRBJ2-3, with TRBD2 matching over 7 bases. The CDR3 consists of 13 residues. Looked up from germline, CDR1 is MDHEN and CDR2 is SYDVKM. CDR3 loop: CAIRGSSTDTQYF. CDR3 DNA: TGTGCTATTCGCGGGAGTAGTACAGATACGCAGTATTTT.

The V and J genes are TRBV6-4 and TRBJ2-1; a possible D gene is TRBD1 (6 bases). The CDR3 runs 16 residues. V lost 0 bases and J 3 bases, leaving 12 bases between the germline ends. Germline CDR1 reads MRHNA; CDR2 reads SNTAGT. This chain's CDR3 is CASSDSGGFLYNEQFF. Written as DNA, the CDR3 is TGTGCCAGCAGTGACTCAGGGGGATTTCTCTACAATGAGCAGTTCTTC.

The gene calls are TRBV4-1 and TRBJ1-2; TRBD1 might be the D (5 bases). The CDR3 length is 13 residues. Trimming took 1 base from V and 6 from J, leaving 9 bases between them. Per germline, CDR1 MGHRA and CDR2 YSYEKL. The CDR3 loop reads CASSQAQGDGYTF. The CDR3, as DNA: TGCGCCAGCAGCCAAGCCCAGGGTGATGGCTACACCTTC.

The chain recombines TRBV28 with TRBJ1-2; the D gene is possibly TRBD1 (5 bases). The V gene lost 4 bases and the J gene lost 7 bases, with 16 bases spanning the gap. The germline gives CDR1 MDHEN, CDR2 SYDVKM. The CDR3 covers 14 residues. The CDR3 sequence is CASSSGGGVAGYTF. CDR3 sequence (DNA): TGTGCCAGCAGTTCTGGCGGGGGAGTAGCTGGCTACACCTTC.

This sequence joins TRBV2 and TRBJ1-1, with TRBD1 matching over 7 bases. The CDR3 has 20 amino acids. From germline, CDR1 is SNHLY and CDR2 FYNNEI. V was clipped by 5 bases and J by 0 bases; unmatched bases: 21. In DNA, the CDR3 is TGTGCCAGCAGTACTATGTGGGGGGACAGTGGGGCGGGCATGAACACTGAAGCTTTCTTT. Encoded protein: CASSTMWGDSGAGMNTEAFF.

The genes are TRBV5-6 and TRBJ2-7, with D possibly matching TRBD1 (6 bases). The CDR3 contains 16 residues. Trimming removed 0 bases at V and 0 bases at J, with 13 bases between. Looked up from germline, CDR1 is SGHDT and CDR2 is YYEEEE. The CDR3 region is CASSLAPGVYSYEQYF. In DNA form, the CDR3 reads TGTGCCAGCAGCTTGGCGCCAGGGGTCTACTCCTACGAGCAGTACTTC.

J is TRBJ2-3 and V is TRBV5-5, with no clear D. The CDR3 length is 16 residues. Germline V gene lookup returns CDR1 SGHKS and CDR2 YYEKEE (reference sequence). The V gene lost 0 bases and the J gene lost 3 bases, with 14 bases spanning the gap. This CDR3 reads CASSLGSSIGTDTQYF. The CDR3 DNA reads as TGTGCCAGCAGCTTGGGGAGTAGTATTGGGACAGATACGCAGTATTTT. The variable domain in full, completed from reference TRBV5-5 and TRBJ2-3, reads DAGVTQSPTHLIKTRGQQVTLRCSPISGHKSVSWYQQVLGQGPQFIFQYYEKEERGRGNFPDRFSARQFPNYSSELNVNALLLGDSALYLCASSLGSSIGTDTQYFGPGTRLTVL.

Remarks on this clone: The sample carries other DNA sequences with the same CDR3. The rearrangement uses TRBV28 and TRBJ2-2; D unresolved. The CDR3 totals 13 residues. Germline V gives CDR1 MDHEN, CDR2 SYDVKM. V was pared by 1 base and J by 4 bases, with 4 bases between. The CDR3: CASSLSVTGELFF. CDR3 bases: TGTGCCAGCAGTTTATCGGTCACCGGGGAGCTGTTTTTT.

The chain is built from TRBV27 and TRBJ2-6; D ambiguous. Germline CDR1 reads MNHEY; CDR2 reads SMNVEV (reference sequence). V was trimmed by 6 bases and J by 4 bases, leaving 19 bases between them. There are 17 residues in the CDR3. CDR3 region: CASSRLPPGSGANVLTF. For the CDR3, the DNA is TGTGCCAGCAGCCGCCTCCCACCTGGTTCAGGGGCCAACGTCCTGACTTTC.

J is TRBJ2-5 and V is TRBV9, with 11 bases that match TRBD2. From germline, CDR1 is SGDLS and CDR2 YYNGEE. Losses at the gene ends were 5 bases for V and 1 base for J; bases not matched to a gene: 7. This CDR3 has 16 amino acids. The CDR3 protein is CASSSGLAVLQETQYF. The CDR3 region has the DNA TGTGCCAGCAGTTCGGGACTAGCGGTCCTCCAAGAGACCCAGTACTTC.

Concerning this clone: The same CDR3 arises from other DNA sequences in this sample as well. The CDR3 DNA reads as TGTGCCAGCAGTTCCTCGGGCCGTTACGAGCAGTACTTC. This codes for CASSSSGRYEQYF. This chain uses TRBV28 with TRBJ2-7, with D hard to call. V was clipped by 4 bases and J by 4 bases, with 11 bases between them. This CDR3 has 13 amino acids. Germline CDR1 reads MDHEN; CDR2 reads SYDVKM.

This clone was counted once. The sample holds other DNA sequences that translate to the same CDR3. The chain combines TRBV5-1 with TRBJ1-1; D unclear. The CDR3 has 14 amino acids. Trimming removed 0 bases from V and 1 base from J, with 7 bases in between. Looked up from germline, CDR1 is SGHRS and CDR2 is YFSETQ. The CDR3 nucleotides read TGCGCCAGCAGCTTGGCCGCAGCGAACACTGAAGCTTTCTTT. Translating it yields CASSLAAANTEAFF. The full variable domain, rest sourced from reference TRBV5-1 and TRBJ1-1, is KAGVTQTPRYLIKTRGQQVTLSCSPISGHRSVSWYQQTPGQGLQFLFEYFSETQRNKGNFPGRFSGRQFSNSRSEMNVSTLELGDSALYLCASSLAAANTEAFFGQGTRLTVV.

The chain recombines TRBV5-4 with TRBJ1-2; TRBD1 matches at 8 bases. The germline V gene encodes CDR1 SGHNT and CDR2 YYREEE (reference sequence). V shed 4 bases and J 8 bases; nucleotides not matched to a gene: 10. The CDR3 is made up of 14 amino acids. In DNA, the CDR3 is TGTGCCAGCAGCCAATTCCAGGGGGCGGAGGGCTACACCTTC. It specifies CASSQFQGAEGYTF.

V gene TRBV10-1 combines with J gene TRBJ2-7; 7 bases are a match to TRBD1. The V gene end was trimmed by 0 bases and the J gene end by 2 bases; junction bases not matched to a gene: 4. The CDR3 totals 15 residues. CDR1 and CDR2 (germline): WNHNN, SYGVQD (reference sequence). The CDR3 DNA reads TGCGCCAGCAGTGAGTCGAGGACAGGACCCTACGAGCAGTACTTC. This sequence encodes CASSESRTGPYEQYF.

The gene calls are TRBV29-1 and TRBJ2-7; D gene ambiguous. The V end lost 2 bases, the J end lost 4 bases, and 6 bases lay between the germline ends. This CDR3 region has 11 residues. CDR1 is SQVTM and CDR2 is ANQGSEA in the germline V gene. The CDR3 loop reads CSVETVYEQYF. In DNA, the CDR3 is TGCAGCGTTGAAACCGTATACGAGCAGTACTTC.

The chain joins TRBV29-1 to TRBJ1-1, with TRBD1 identical over 9 bases. Germline V lookup: CDR1 SQVTM, CDR2 ANQGSEA. The V and J ends lost 7 bases and 5 bases, in that order; junction bases with no gene match: 11. There are 14 residues in the CDR3. The CDR3 loop is CSATGGAWETEAFF. DNA for the CDR3: TGCAGCGCAACAGGGGGCGCCTGGGAAACTGAAGCTTTCTTT.

V is TRBV6-1 and J is TRBJ1-5; 9 bases are shared with TRBD1. The length of the CDR3 is 18 residues. Germline CDR1 MNHNS, CDR2 SASEGT. The trim removed 4 bases at V and 3 bases at J, leaving 13 bases unmatched. The CDR3 spells CASSVPSGTGLINQPQHF. The CDR3 region has the DNA TGTGCCAGCAGTGTCCCGAGTGGGACAGGGTTGATCAATCAGCCCCAGCATTTT.

The chain joins TRBV7-2 to TRBJ1-5; TRBD1 matches at 11 bases. The V gene end was trimmed by 5 bases and the J gene end by 5 bases; junction bases not matched to a gene: 2. Germline-derived CDR1 and CDR2 are SGHTA and FQGNSA. The CDR3 has 14 residues. The CDR3 loop is CASSRGQGDQPQHF. CDR3 nucleotides: TGTGCCAGCAGCAGGGGACAGGGGGATCAGCCCCAGCATTTT.

The rearrangement links TRBV29-1 to TRBJ2-5; D unresolved. Trimming pared 4 bases from V and 4 bases from J, leaving 16 bases between. Per germline, CDR1 SQVTM and CDR2 ANQGSEA. The CDR3 consists of 14 residues. The CDR3 loop is CSVVGRHVRETQYF. The CDR3 DNA reads TGCAGCGTTGTTGGCCGACACGTGAGAGAGACCCAGTACTTC.

V is TRBV28 and J is TRBJ2-1; D remains ambiguous. V lost 7 bases and J 4 bases, leaving 11 bases between the germline ends. There are 13 residues in the CDR3. Germline V CDR1 and CDR2: MDHEN, SYDVKM. The CDR3 bases are TGTGCCAGCAACCTCGACCCTTACAATGAGCAGTTCTTC. This gives the protein CASNLDPYNEQFF.